This T cell receptor beta chain was identified during a study of T cell repertoires in cytomegalovirus infection (dated by TCRdb to the late 2010s). About the study as a whole: Alongside well-studied HLA-B-restricted epitopes, the peptide stimulations were aimed at recently identified HLA-C-restricted CMV epitopes, whose presentation resists viral immunomodulation. Donor HLA type was relevant to the analysis, as public TCR beta signatures indicated carriage of CMV infection together with the matching HLA type.

V is pruned by 4 bases and J by 5 bases, leaving 4 bases of the junction without a gene match. CDR1 and CDR2 are drawn from the germline V gene: SGHTA, FQGNSA. The CDR3 goes from the cysteine to the phenylalanine over 14 residues. Of all the DNA, just the CDR3 is kept, 42 bases in frame from base 1. Study-wide findings and limitations: In the ex vivo response, HLA-C-restricted CMV-specific TCR beta clonotypes were dominant, and in two of eight donors the single most frequent clonotype came from this HLA-C-restricted group. Cumulative frequency of public TCR beta family members discriminated carriers of CMV infection plus the relevant HLA type in this cohort and an independent approximately 370-donor cohort.

The treatment or condition label on this specimen signifies: in vitro stimulation with specific CMV peptide epitopes to enrich CMV-specific T cells. This clonotype was recorded many times. Its antigen is currently not known. No per-base quality is available; no much larger clone lies one base away. TCRdb names Illumina HiSeq 1500 as the instrument used. TCRdb handled the public reads itself, with Q25 trimming in fastp and clone calling in MiXCR, and kept productive beta chains. CDR3 protein duplicates are merged, each entry listing the most common genes and DNA. This sample comprises almost 90,000 distinct CDR3 sequences, 25% to 30% of them detected only once. Over 60% of the sample lies in the top ten.

The material sequenced was CD8+ T cells from cultured PBMCs, taken from culture after CMV antigen stimulation. The chain joins TRBV7-2 to TRBJ2-1, with 8 bases matching TRBD2. The receptor was derived from a human donor in good health (CMV status not recorded). Some clones in this sample may be carry-over from other donors' samples. The CDR3 region has the sequence CASSWSGGNNEQFF. The bases read TGTGCCAGCAGCTGGAGCGGGGGCAACAATGAGCAGTTCTTC.